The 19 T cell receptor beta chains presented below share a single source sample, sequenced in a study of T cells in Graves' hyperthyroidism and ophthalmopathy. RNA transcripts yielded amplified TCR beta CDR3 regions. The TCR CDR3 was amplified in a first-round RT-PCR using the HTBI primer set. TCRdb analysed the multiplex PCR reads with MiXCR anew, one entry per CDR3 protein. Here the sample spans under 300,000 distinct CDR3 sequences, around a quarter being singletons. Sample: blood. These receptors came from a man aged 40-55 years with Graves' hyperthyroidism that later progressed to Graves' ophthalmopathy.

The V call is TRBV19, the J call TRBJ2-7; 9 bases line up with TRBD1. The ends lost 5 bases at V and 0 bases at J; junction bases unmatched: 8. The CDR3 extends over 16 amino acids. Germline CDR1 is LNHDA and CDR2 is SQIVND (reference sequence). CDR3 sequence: CASSSHGTGNSYEQYF. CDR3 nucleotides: TGTGCCAGTAGTTCCCACGGGACAGGGAACTCCTACGAGCAGTACTTC.

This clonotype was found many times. CDR3 region: CASSDSLDFSNQPQHF. The DNA for the CDR3 is TGTGCCAGCAGTGACTCGCTGGATTTTAGCAATCAGCCCCAGCATTTT. The chain combines TRBV6-4 with TRBJ1-5; D remains unclear. The V end was cut by 0 bases, the J end by 0 bases, with 9 bases between. The CDR3 consists of 16 residues. CDR1 is MRHNA, CDR2 SNTAGT, per germline.

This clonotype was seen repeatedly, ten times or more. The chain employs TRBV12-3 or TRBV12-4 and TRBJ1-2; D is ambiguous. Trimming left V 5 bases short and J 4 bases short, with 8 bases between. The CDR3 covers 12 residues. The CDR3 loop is CASSPGVYGYTF. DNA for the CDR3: TGTGCCAGCAGTCCGGGCGTCTATGGCTACACCTTC.

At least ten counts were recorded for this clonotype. The CDR3 sequence: CATGEGEDTGELFF. The CDR3 DNA sequence: TGTGCCACCGGGGAGGGCGAGGACACCGGGGAGCTGTTTTTT. This rearrangement joins TRBV24-1 to TRBJ2-2; 7 bases line up with TRBD2. This CDR3 is 14 amino acids long. Germline loops: CDR1 KGHDR, CDR2 SFDVKD. V trimming: 9 bases; J trimming: 3 bases; junction bases outside the gene matches: 6.

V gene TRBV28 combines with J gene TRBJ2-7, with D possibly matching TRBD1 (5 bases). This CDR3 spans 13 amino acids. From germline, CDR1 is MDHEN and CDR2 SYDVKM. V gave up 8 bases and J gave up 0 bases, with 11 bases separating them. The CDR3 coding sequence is TGTGCCAGCGGGGCCGACATCTCCTACGAGCAGTACTTC. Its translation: CASGADISYEQYF.

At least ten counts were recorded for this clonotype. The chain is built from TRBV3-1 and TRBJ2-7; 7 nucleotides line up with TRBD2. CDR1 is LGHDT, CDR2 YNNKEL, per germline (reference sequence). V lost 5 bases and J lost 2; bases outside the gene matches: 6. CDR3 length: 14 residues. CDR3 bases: TGTGCCAGCAGCGGGCAGCGGGGAGCCTACGAGCAGTACTTC. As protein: CASSGQRGAYEQYF.

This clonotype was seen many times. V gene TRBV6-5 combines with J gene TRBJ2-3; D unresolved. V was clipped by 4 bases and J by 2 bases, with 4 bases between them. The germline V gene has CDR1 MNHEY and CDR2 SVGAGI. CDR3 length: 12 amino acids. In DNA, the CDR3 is TGTGCCAGCAGTTCAGACACAGATACGCAGTATTTT. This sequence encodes CASSSDTDTQYF.

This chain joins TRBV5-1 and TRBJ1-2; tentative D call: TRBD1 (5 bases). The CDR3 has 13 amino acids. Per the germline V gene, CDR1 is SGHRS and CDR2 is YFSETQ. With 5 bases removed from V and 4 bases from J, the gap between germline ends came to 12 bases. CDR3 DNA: TGCGCCAGCAGAGTTGACAGCGCCTATGGCTACACCTTC. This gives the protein CASRVDSAYGYTF.

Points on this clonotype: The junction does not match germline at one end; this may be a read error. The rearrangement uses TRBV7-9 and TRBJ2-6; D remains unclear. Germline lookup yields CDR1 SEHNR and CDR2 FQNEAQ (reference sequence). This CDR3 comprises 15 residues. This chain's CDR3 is CTSSLARPGANVLTF. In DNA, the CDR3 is TGTACCAGCAGCTTAGCTAGACCCGGGGCCAACGTCCTGACTTTC.

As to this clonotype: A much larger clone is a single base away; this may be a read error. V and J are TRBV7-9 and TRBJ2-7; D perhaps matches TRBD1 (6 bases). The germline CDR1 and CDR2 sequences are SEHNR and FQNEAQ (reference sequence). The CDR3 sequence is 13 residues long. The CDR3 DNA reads TGTGCCAACAGCTTCGCAGGGGTTGGCGAGCAGTACTTC. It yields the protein CANSFAGVGEQYF. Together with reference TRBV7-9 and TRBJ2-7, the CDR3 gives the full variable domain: DTGVSQNPRHKITKRGQNVTFRCDPISEHNRLYWYRQTLGQGPEFLTYFQNEAQLEKSRLLSDRFSAERPKGSFSTLEIQRTEQGDSAMYLCANSFAGVGEQYFGPGTRLTVT.

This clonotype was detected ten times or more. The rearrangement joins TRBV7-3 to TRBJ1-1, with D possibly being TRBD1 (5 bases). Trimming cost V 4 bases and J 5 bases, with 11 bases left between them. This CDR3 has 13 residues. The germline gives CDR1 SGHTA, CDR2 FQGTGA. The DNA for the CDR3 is TGTGCCAGCAGCTCAGGAGGGGAGACTGAAGCTTTCTTT. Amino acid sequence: CASSSGGETEAFF.

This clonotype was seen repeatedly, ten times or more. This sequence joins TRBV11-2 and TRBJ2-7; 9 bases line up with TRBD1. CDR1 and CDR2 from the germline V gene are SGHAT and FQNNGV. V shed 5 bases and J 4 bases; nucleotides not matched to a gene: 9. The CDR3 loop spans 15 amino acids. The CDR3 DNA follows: TGTGCCAGCAGCCTCGGGACAGGGCCGGCGTACGAGCAGTACTTC. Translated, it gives CASSLGTGPAYEQYF.

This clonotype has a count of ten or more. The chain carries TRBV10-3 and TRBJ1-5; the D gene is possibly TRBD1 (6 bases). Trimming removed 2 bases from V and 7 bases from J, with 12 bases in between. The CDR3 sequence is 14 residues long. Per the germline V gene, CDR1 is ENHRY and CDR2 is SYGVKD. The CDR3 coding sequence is TGTGCCATCAGTGAGCTTTCGGACAGCCAGCCCCAGCATTTT. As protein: CAISELSDSQPQHF.

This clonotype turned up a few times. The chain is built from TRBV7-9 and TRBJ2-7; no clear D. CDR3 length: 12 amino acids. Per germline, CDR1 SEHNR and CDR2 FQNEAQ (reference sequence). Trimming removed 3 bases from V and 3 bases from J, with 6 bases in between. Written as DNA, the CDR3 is TGTGCCAGCAGCTTGGAAGTCTACGAGCAGTACTTC. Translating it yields CASSLEVYEQYF. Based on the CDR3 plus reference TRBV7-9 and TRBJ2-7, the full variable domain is DTGVSQNPRHKITKRGQNVTFRCDPISEHNRLYWYRQTLGQGPEFLTYFQNEAQLEKSRLLSDRFSAERPKGSFSTLEIQRTEQGDSAMYLCASSLEVYEQYFGPGTRLTVT.

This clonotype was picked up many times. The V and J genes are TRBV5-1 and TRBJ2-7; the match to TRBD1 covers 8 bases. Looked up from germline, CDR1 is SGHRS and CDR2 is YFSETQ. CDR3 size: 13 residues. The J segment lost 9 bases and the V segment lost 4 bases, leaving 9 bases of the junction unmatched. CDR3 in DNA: TGCGCCAGCAGCAAGGACAGGGCCGAAGGGCAGTACTTC. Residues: CASSKDRAEGQYF. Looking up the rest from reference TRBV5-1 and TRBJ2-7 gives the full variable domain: KAGVTQTPRYLIKTRGQQVTLSCSPISGHRSVSWYQQTPGQGLQFLFEYFSETQRNKGNFPGRFSGRQFSNSRSEMNVSTLELGDSALYLCASSKDRAEGQYFGPGTRLTVT.

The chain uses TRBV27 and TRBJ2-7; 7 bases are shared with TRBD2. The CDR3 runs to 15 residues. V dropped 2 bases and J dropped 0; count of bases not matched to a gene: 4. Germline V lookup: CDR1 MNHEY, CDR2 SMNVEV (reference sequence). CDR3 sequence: CASSLRREPSYEQYF. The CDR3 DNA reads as TGTGCCAGCAGTTTACGGCGGGAGCCCTCCTACGAGCAGTACTTC.

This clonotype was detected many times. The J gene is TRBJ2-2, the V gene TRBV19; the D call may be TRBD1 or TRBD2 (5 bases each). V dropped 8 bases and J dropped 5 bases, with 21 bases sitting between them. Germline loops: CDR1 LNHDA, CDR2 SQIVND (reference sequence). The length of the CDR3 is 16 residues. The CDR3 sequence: CASGYTGPIRTGELFF. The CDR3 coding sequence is TGTGCCAGTGGATATACGGGACCCATCAGAACCGGGGAGCTGTTTTTT. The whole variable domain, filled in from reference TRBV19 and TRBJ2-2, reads DGGITQSPKYLFRKEGQNVTLSCEQNLNHDAMYWYRQDPGQGLRLIYYSQIVNDFQKGDIAEGYSVSREKKESFPLTVTSAQKNPTAFYLCASGYTGPIRTGELFFGEGSRLTVL.

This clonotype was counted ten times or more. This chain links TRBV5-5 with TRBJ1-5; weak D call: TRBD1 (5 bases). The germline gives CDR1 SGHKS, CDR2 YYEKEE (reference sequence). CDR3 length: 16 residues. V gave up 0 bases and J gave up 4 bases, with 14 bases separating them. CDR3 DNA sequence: TGTGCCAGCAGCTTGGCCTACGGGACCAATAATCAGCCCCAGCATTTT. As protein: CASSLAYGTNNQPQHF.

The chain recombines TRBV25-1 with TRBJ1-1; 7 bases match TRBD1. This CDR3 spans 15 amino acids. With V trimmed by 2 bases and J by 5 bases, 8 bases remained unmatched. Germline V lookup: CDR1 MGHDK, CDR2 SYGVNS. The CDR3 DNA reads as TGTGCCAGCAGTGAAGGAACAGGGGTCGGAACTGAAGCTTTCTTT. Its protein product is CASSEGTGVGTEAFF.